A selection of T cell receptor beta chains follows, all from one sample in a study of T cells in Graves' hyperthyroidism and ophthalmopathy. MiXCR, run by TCRdb on the multiplex PCR reads, gives a single entry per CDR3 protein. This sample has hundreds of thousands of distinct CDR3 sequences, with roughly 17% found just once. Sequencing input: blood. The receptor source for this set is a woman aged 18-29 years with Graves' ophthalmopathy. CDR3s include the opening cysteine and the closing phenylalanine or tryptophan. D genes are given only for firm matches. Clone size is stated in some rows and not others, as once, few, many or a class when expanded.

TRBV3-1,16,TRBJ2-5,.,.,CASSQPLTQGGETQYF,TGTGCCAGCAGCCAACCTTTGACTCAGGGAGGAGAGACCCAGTACTTC
TRBV20-1,14,TRBJ2-5,many,.,CSARVLGPQETQYF,TGCAGTGCTAGAGTCCTAGGACCCCAAGAGACCCAGTACTTC
TRBV20-1,12,TRBJ2-1,many,TRBD2,CSGRGGAYEQFF,TGCAGTGGACGCGGGGGGGCCTATGAGCAGTTCTTC
TRBV20-1,17,TRBJ2-1,.,.,CSARDPFVRGGHNEQFF,TGCAGTGCTAGGGACCCCTTCGTAAGGGGGGGCCACAATGAGCAGTTCTTC
TRBV5-5,15,TRBJ2-1,many,TRBD2,CASSLSGRSNNEQFF,TGTGCCAGCAGCTTGAGCGGGAGGAGTAACAATGAGCAGTTCTTC
TRBV7-2,15,TRBJ1-1,many,.,CASSPNPGGGTEAFF,TGTGCCAGCAGCCCGAACCCAGGTGGTGGCACTGAAGCTTTCTTT
TRBV15,13,TRBJ2-5,few,TRBD1,CATGTGGRETQYF,TGTGCCACCGGGACAGGGGGCAGAGAGACCCAGTACTTC
TRBV6-1,12,TRBJ2-3,.,TRBD2,CASSDSGRTQYF,TGTGCCAGCAGTGATAGCGGGCGTACGCAGTATTTT
TRBV20-1,15,TRBJ2-7,.,.,CSARDPGRTSYEQYF,TGCAGTGCTAGAGATCCGGGCCGAACTTCCTACGAGCAGTACTTC
TRBV14,16,TRBJ2-1,.,.,CASSQDTYPIYNEQFF,TGTGCCAGCAGCCAAGATACCTATCCCATTTACAATGAGCAGTTCTTC
TRBV29-1,11,TRBJ1-1,many,.,CTGERDTEAFF,TGCACCGGCGAAAGGGACACTGAAGCTTTCTTT
TRBV15,17,TRBJ2-3,few,TRBD2,CATSRAGGTSGRGTQYF,TGTGCCACCAGCAGAGCGGGCGGGACTAGCGGTAGGGGTACGCAGTATTTT
TRBV12-3/TRBV12-4,14,TRBJ1-2,.,.,CASRISGNRYGYTF,TGTGCCAGCAGGATCTCCGGGAACAGATATGGCTACACCTTC
TRBV20-1,14,TRBJ2-7,many,TRBD1,CSASYQGVDYEQYF,TGCAGTGCTAGTTACCAGGGGGTCGACTACGAGCAGTACTTC
TRBV28,15,TRBJ2-3,many,.,CASSLTGHGTDTQYF,TGTGCCAGCAGTCTGACGGGGCATGGCACAGATACGCAGTATTTT
TRBV12-3/TRBV12-4,14,TRBJ2-7,many,.,CASSSMDSTYEQYF,TGTGCCAGCAGTTCAATGGACAGCACCTACGAGCAGTACTTC
TRBV12-3/TRBV12-4,15,TRBJ1-1,.,TRBD1,CASSLTGGRRAEAFF,TGTGCCAGCAGTCTGACAGGGGGCCGGAGGGCTGAAGCTTTCTTT
TRBV6-5,17,TRBJ1-2,.,TRBD1,CASSYGYETGGDYGYTF,TGTGCCAGCAGTTACGGCTACGAGACAGGGGGGGACTATGGCTACACCTTC